This is a list of T cell receptor beta chains from one sample in a study of CD8+ T cells in alopecia areata. Generated by immunoSEQ multiplex PCR, the TCRdb table keeps only in-frame clones and is missing some. This table has around 60,000 clones, roughly 47% appearing once. Sequencing used NKG2D-low CD8+ T cells sorted from blood. These receptors were collected from a human donor with alopecia areata. Both conserved end residues are part of each CDR3. The D gene is left open where the match is weak. Clone sizes are given selectively: once, few, many, or a class where the clone is expanded.

TRBV4-3,-,-,TRBJ2-3,CASSQEGLGGTQYF,TGCGCCAGCAGCCAAGAGGGCCTAGGGGGTACGCAGTATTTT
TRBV7-2,-,-,TRBJ2-7,CASSLGTISPSEQYF,TGTGCCAGCAGCTTAGGGACTATATCGCCCTCCGAGCAGTACTTC
TRBV7-9,-,-,TRBJ2-7,CASSLSNSYEQYF,TGTGCCAGCAGCTTATCTAACAGCTACGAGCAGTACTTC
TRBV27,-,-,TRBJ2-7,CASSLGFPYEQYF,TGTGCCAGCAGTTTAGGCTTCCCCTACGAGCAGTACTTC
TRBV29-1,-,-,TRBJ2-7,CSAEGQGGLQGYYEQYF,TGCAGCGCCGAAGGGCAGGGGGGACTCCAGGGTTACTACGAGCAGTACTTC
TRBV29-1,-,few,TRBJ2-1,CSAHSHEQFF,TGCAGCGCTCATAGTCATGAGCAGTTCTTC
TRBV29-1,-,-,TRBJ2-7,CSVLTTGIEQYF,TGCAGCGTTCTAACGACAGGTATCGAGCAGTACTTC
TRBV5-1,-,once,TRBJ2-5,CASSLYGAQETQYF,TGCGCCAGCAGCTTGTACGGAGCCCAAGAGACCCAGTACTTC
TRBV28,-,-,TRBJ1-1,CASSLEQMNTEAFF,TGTGCCAGCAGTTTAGAACAGATGAACACTGAAGCTTTCTTT
TRBV13,-,-,TRBJ2-3,CASSSEVPDTQYF,TGTGCCAGCAGCTCCGAAGTTCCAGATACGCAGTATTTT
TRBV7-8,TRBD2,-,TRBJ2-5,CASSLTSSGRVQETQYF,TGTGCCAGCAGCTTAACCTCCAGCGGGAGGGTCCAAGAGACCCAGTACTTC
TRBV4-1,-,-,TRBJ2-3,CASSLGPQRTDTQYF,TGCGCCAGCTCCCTAGGGCCCCAGAGGACAGATACGCAGTATTTT
TRBV30,-,-,TRBJ2-3,CAWSTVIWTDTQYF,TGTGCCTGGAGTACAGTGATTTGGACAGATACGCAGTATTTT
TRBV27,TRBD1,-,TRBJ2-2,CASSFQGAGELFF,TGTGCCAGCAGTTTCCAGGGGGCCGGGGAGCTGTTTTTT
TRBV12-5,TRBD2,-,TRBJ2-2,CASGLVDQRENTGELFF,TGTGCTAGTGGTTTGGTAGACCAGCGGGAAAATACCGGGGAGCTGTTTTTT
TRBV7-2,TRBD1,-,TRBJ1-5,CASSPSGTGGNQPQHF,TGTGCCAGCAGCCCATCCGGGACAGGGGGGAATCAGCCCCAGCATTTT
TRBV29-1,-,-,TRBJ2-1,CSVWPGSYNEQFF,TGCAGCGTGTGGCCTGGGAGCTACAATGAGCAGTTCTTC
TRBV29-1,-,few,TRBJ2-7,CSVEADRGYEQYF,TGCAGCGTTGAAGCGGACAGAGGCTACGAGCAGTACTTC
TRBV10-2,-,-,TRBJ2-1,CASSESNSGVYNEQFF,TGCGCCAGCAGTGAGTCGAACAGCGGCGTTTACAATGAGCAGTTCTTC
TRBV23-1,TRBD1,-,TRBJ2-3,CASSQPGTATDTQYF,TGCGCCAGCAGTCAACCCGGGACAGCCACAGATACGCAGTATTTT
TRBV29-1,-,few,TRBJ2-5,CSVSGRETQYF,TGCAGCGTTTCAGGGAGGGAGACCCAGTACTTC
TRBV30,-,-,TRBJ2-1,CAWSGPFGQLSYNEQFF,TGTGCCTGGAGTGGTCCGTTCGGGCAGCTCTCCTACAATGAGCAGTTCTTC
TRBV19,-,few,TRBJ2-6,CASSWGSGANVLTF,TGTGCCAGTAGTTGGGGCTCTGGGGCCAACGTCCTGACTTTC
TRBV5-1,TRBD1,-,TRBJ2-5,CASSTGQRQETQYF,TGCGCCAGCAGCACGGGACAGAGGCAAGAGACCCAGTACTTC
TRBV5-1,-,-,TRBJ2-3,CASSLAQGAPLTDTQYF,TGCGCCAGCAGCTTGGCCCAAGGGGCGCCGTTAACAGATACGCAGTATTTT
TRBV27,-,-,TRBJ2-1,CASSLRTGGSNEQFF,TGTGCCAGCAGTTTGCGGACGGGGGGCTCCAATGAGCAGTTCTTC
TRBV27,-,-,TRBJ2-3,CASSRTRSSTDTQYF,TGTGCCAGCAGCCGGACACGGTCTAGCACAGATACGCAGTATTTT
TRBV30,-,-,TRBJ2-1,CAWDYRGEQFF,TGTGCCTGGGACTATAGGGGTGAGCAGTTCTTC
TRBV11-2,-,-,TRBJ2-7,CASSYDSSYEQYF,TGTGCCAGCAGCTACGACAGCTCCTACGAGCAGTACTTC
TRBV4-3,-,few,TRBJ2-1,CASSPGRGEYEQFF,TGCGCCAGCAGCCCAGGGAGAGGGGAGTATGAGCAGTTCTTC
TRBV9,-,-,TRBJ2-1,CASSPGGEQFF,TGTGCCAGCAGCCCCGGAGGGGAGCAGTTCTTC
TRBV7-9,-,-,TRBJ2-5,CASSLETLEGTQYF,TGTGCCAGCAGCTTAGAGACCCTCGAGGGGACCCAGTACTTC
TRBV5-6,-,-,TRBJ1-4,CASSLARMPNEKLFF,TGTGCCAGCAGCTTGGCCCGTATGCCTAATGAAAAACTGTTTTTT
TRBV5-1,-,-,TRBJ2-1,CASSLVPERYSYNEQFF,TGCGCCAGCAGCTTGGTTCCCGAACGTTACTCCTACAATGAGCAGTTCTTC
TRBV7-2,TRBD2,once,TRBJ2-5,CASSLVTLAGQETQYF,TGTGCCAGCAGCTTAGTAACCCTAGCGGGGCAAGAGACCCAGTACTTC
TRBV13,-,-,TRBJ2-7,CASSLDSGPYEQYF,TGTGCCAGCAGCTTAGACAGCGGTCCGTACGAGCAGTACTTC
TRBV11-2,-,-,TRBJ2-1,CASSFEGVRQFF,TGTGCCAGCAGCTTTGAGGGGGTGAGACAGTTCTTC
TRBV29-1,-,few,TRBJ2-1,CSVEPQGGRYNEQFF,TGCAGCGTTGAGCCCCAGGGAGGCCGGTACAATGAGCAGTTCTTC
TRBV2,-,-,TRBJ2-7,CASRPRVHEQYF,TGTGCCAGCAGACCCAGGGTCCACGAGCAGTACTTC
TRBV4-3,-,-,TRBJ2-7,CASSQATAIYEQYF,TGCGCCAGCAGCCAAGCAACGGCGATCTACGAGCAGTACTTC
TRBV9,-,-,TRBJ2-5,CASSIGVGAAETQYF,TGTGCCAGCAGCATCGGAGTGGGGGCCGCAGAGACCCAGTACTTC
TRBV5-1,-,few,TRBJ1-2,CASGEVDGYTF,TGCGCCAGCGGAGAGGTGGATGGCTACACCTTC
TRBV10-3,-,-,TRBJ2-1,CAISESMTVPYNEQFF,TGTGCCATCAGTGAGTCGATGACAGTCCCCTACAATGAGCAGTTCTTC
TRBV23-1,TRBD1,-,TRBJ1-6,CASRDRDRLNSPLHF,TGCGCCAGCAGGGACCGGGACAGGCTTAATTCACCCCTCCACTTT
TRBV7-6,TRBD2,few,TRBJ2-1,CASSYSRGRAHNEQFF,TGTGCCAGCAGCTACTCTCGCGGGAGGGCCCACAATGAGCAGTTCTTC
TRBV6-5,TRBD2,-,TRBJ2-3,CASTYGGAWGTQYF,TGTGCCAGCACCTACGGGGGGGCGTGGGGTACGCAGTATTTT
TRBV10-3,-,-,TRBJ1-3,CAIRIQGAGNTIYF,TGTGCCATCAGGATACAGGGAGCTGGAAACACCATATATTTT
TRBV27,-,-,TRBJ1-2,CASSYRVDYGYTF,TGTGCCAGCAGTTACAGGGTAGACTATGGCTACACCTTC
TRBV19,TRBD1,few,TRBJ2-3,CASSQPDRGDDDTQYF,TGTGCCAGTAGTCAGCCCGACAGGGGAGACGACGATACGCAGTATTTT
TRBV5-6,-,-,TRBJ2-7,CASRSRSSYEQYF,TGTGCCAGCAGAAGTAGGTCCTCCTACGAGCAGTACTTC
TRBV7-6,TRBD1,-,TRBJ1-4,CASSYTGEYNEKLFF,TGTGCCAGCAGCTACACAGGGGAGTACAACGAAAAACTGTTTTTT
TRBV4-1,-,-,TRBJ2-2,CASSSGELFF,TGCGCCAGCAGTTCCGGGGAGCTGTTTTTT
TRBV4-3,-,few,TRBJ2-6,CASSLGDGANVLTF,TGCGCCAGCAGTCTAGGGGATGGGGCCAACGTCCTGACTTTC
TRBV4-1,-,medium-sized,TRBJ1-4,CASSQGGKGLFF,TGCGCCAGCAGCCAAGGGGGGAAAGGGCTGTTTTTT
TRBV9,-,few,TRBJ2-7,CASSEEAPEQYF,TGTGCCAGCAGTGAAGAGGCCCCCGAGCAGTACTTC
TRBV4-1,-,few,TRBJ2-1,CASSQGTAFSPDNEQFF,TGCGCCAGCAGCCAAGGTACGGCCTTTTCTCCAGACAATGAGCAGTTCTTC